A selection of T cell receptor beta chains follows, all from one sample in a study of cytomegalovirus exposure and HLA in healthy donors. This table comes from immunoSEQ multiplex PCR, and its TCRdb copy is limited to in-frame clones, with some not included. The sample has about 98,000 clones, over 75% seen once. The sample taken for sequencing was PBMCs. Every receptor here comes from a young man in good health and CMV-seropositive. The CDR3 runs from the conserved cysteine through the conserved F or W. A D gene is named only where the DNA matches it firmly. Size is stated for part of the rows, as once, few or many counts, or as a class when the clone is expanded.

V gene,clone size,D gene,J gene,CDR3 DNA,CDR3 protein
TRBV13,NA,NA,TRBJ1-2,TGTGCCAGCAGCCCCGGGGGGATGAGTGGCGACTATGGCTACACCTTC,CASSPGGMSGDYGYTF
TRBV4-3,NA,TRBD1,TRBJ1-1,TGCGCCAGCAGCCAAACAGGGGTCACTGAAGCTTTCTTT,CASSQTGVTEAFF
TRBV11-2,NA,NA,TRBJ1-2,TGTGCCAGCAGCAGTGGTGGGCGGGTCTATGGCTACACCTTC,CASSSGGRVYGYTF
TRBV5-1,NA,TRBD2,TRBJ2-7,TGCGCCAGCATGCCAGGGACTAGCGGCCCCTACGAGCAGTACTTC,CASMPGTSGPYEQYF
TRBV29-1,NA,TRBD2,TRBJ2-7,TGCAGCGCCCAGGGAGGGGTGGGCTACGAGCAGTACTTC,CSAQGGVGYEQYF
TRBV5-8,once,TRBD1,TRBJ2-7,TGTGCCAGCAGCTTGGGCGGGACAGGGTACTACGAGCAGTACTTC,CASSLGGTGYYEQYF
TRBV25-1,NA,TRBD1,TRBJ1-6,TGTGCCAGCAAATCTGGCGGGACAGATAATTCACCCCTCCACTTT,CASKSGGTDNSPLHF
TRBV10-3,NA,TRBD1,TRBJ2-7,TGTGCCATCACCGATGACAGGGGGGAATCCTACGAGCAGTACTTC,CAITDDRGESYEQYF
TRBV2,NA,NA,TRBJ1-4,TGTGCCAGCAGGTTTCAGGGAACTAATGAAAAACTGTTTTTT,CASRFQGTNEKLFF
TRBV4-2,once,TRBD1,TRBJ1-2,TGTGCCAGCAGCCAAGGGACAGGGGATGGCTACACCTTC,CASSQGTGDGYTF
TRBV6-1,NA,TRBD1,TRBJ2-3,TGTGCCAGCAACCGGGACAGGGGATATTCAGATACGCAGTATTTT,CASNRDRGYSDTQYF
TRBV6-1,NA,TRBD2,TRBJ2-7,TGTGCCAGCAGTGAGCTTAGGACTAGCGGGAGTCTCCCCTTGGGGGGGGAGCAGTACTTC,CASSELRTSGSLPLGGEQYF
TRBV4-2,NA,TRBD2,TRBJ2-1,TGTGCCAGCAGCCAGGGAGCGGGGCTAGGTAACTCCGAGCAGTTCTTC,CASSQGAGLGNSEQFF
TRBV28,once,NA,TRBJ1-5,TGTGCCAGCAGTTTCAATAGCAATCAGCCCCAGCATTTT,CASSFNSNQPQHF
TRBV18,NA,TRBD1,TRBJ1-1,TGTGCCAGCTCACCATCACCGGGACAGGGGAGATTCACTGAAGCTTTCTTT,CASSPSPGQGRFTEAFF
TRBV6-1,NA,TRBD2,TRBJ2-2,TGTGCCAGCAGTGCCCAAGGGACTAGCGGTAACACCGGGGAGCTGTTTTTT,CASSAQGTSGNTGELFF
TRBV11-3,NA,TRBD2,TRBJ2-7,TGTGCCAGCAGCTCTCCTACTAGCGAAGTCTCCTACGAGCAGTACTTC,CASSSPTSEVSYEQYF
TRBV4-2,few,NA,TRBJ2-7,TGTGCCAGCAGCCAAGCTCTGTCCAGGCCCGGCGAGCAGTACTTC,CASSQALSRPGEQYF
TRBV6-4,NA,TRBD2,TRBJ2-3,TGTGCCAGCAGTGCCCAGACTAGCGGGAGCGATACGCAGTATTTT,CASSAQTSGSDTQYF
TRBV5-6,once,NA,TRBJ1-2,TGTGCCAGCAGCTCATTCGGGACACCCTACACCTTC,CASSSFGTPYTF
TRBV6-5,NA,NA,TRBJ1-1,TGTGCCAGCAGTTACTCTCTGGTCTCTCGGGGGACTGAAGCTTTCTTT,CASSYSLVSRGTEAFF
TRBV4-3,NA,NA,TRBJ1-1,TGCGCCAGCAGCCAAGATTTTGCCGGGTTTAACACTGAAGCTTTCTTT,CASSQDFAGFNTEAFF
TRBV7-9,NA,TRBD2,TRBJ2-3,TGTGCCAGCAGCTTAATGAGACTAGCGGGATTAAGCACAGATACGCAGTATTTT,CASSLMRLAGLSTDTQYF
TRBV2,NA,TRBD2,TRBJ2-1,TGTGCCAGCAGTGAACTCCGGACTAGCGTGGGGGAGCAGTTCTTC,CASSELRTSVGEQFF
TRBV4-3,NA,TRBD1,TRBJ2-3,TGCGCCAGCAGCCAAGAGAGTGACAGGGGAACAGATACGCAGTATTTT,CASSQESDRGTDTQYF
TRBV4-2,NA,TRBD2,TRBJ2-7,TGTGCCAGCAGATTAAGCCCGGGAGGCTCCTACGAGCAGTACTTC,CASRLSPGGSYEQYF
TRBV7-2,NA,NA,TRBJ2-1,TGTGCCAGCAGCTTCGTATCAGCGGAGGCTAATGAGCAGTTCTTC,CASSFVSAEANEQFF
TRBV27,NA,NA,TRBJ1-4,TGTGCCAGCAGTGGGAACAGGGACAATAATGAAAAACTGTTTTTT,CASSGNRDNNEKLFF
TRBV9,NA,TRBD1,TRBJ1-2,TGTGCCAGCAGCACCGGGACAGGGCCTGGCTACACCTTC,CASSTGTGPGYTF
TRBV6-5,once,TRBD1,TRBJ2-7,TGTGCCAGCAGCCAGGACAGGGGGTTTTCCTACGAGCAGTACTTC,CASSQDRGFSYEQYF
TRBV14,NA,TRBD1,TRBJ2-7,TGTGCCAGCAGCCAACCGGGACAGGCCTACGAGCAGTACTTC,CASSQPGQAYEQYF
TRBV6-5,NA,NA,TRBJ1-4,TGTGCCAGCAGTTACAGGGGAACTAATGAAAAACTGTTTTTT,CASSYRGTNEKLFF
TRBV7-3,NA,TRBD2,TRBJ2-1,TGTGCCAGCAGCTTCCAACCTAAACTAGCGGGGGCCTTAGGTGAGCAGTTCTTC,CASSFQPKLAGALGEQFF
TRBV11-2,once,TRBD1,TRBJ2-7,TGTGCCAGCAGCTTAGCAGGACAGGGCCACGAGCAGTACTTC,CASSLAGQGHEQYF
TRBV5-5,NA,NA,TRBJ2-7,TGTGCCAGCAGCCTAGACGGGACACCCTACTACGAGCAGTACTTC,CASSLDGTPYYEQYF
TRBV27,NA,TRBD1,TRBJ2-3,TGTGCCAGCAGTCGCGCGGGGCCGGACAGGGGGCTCGGAGATACGCAGTATTTT,CASSRAGPDRGLGDTQYF
TRBV6-6,NA,TRBD1,TRBJ1-2,TGTGCCAGCAGGCGGGACAGGGGGATTGGTAACTATGGCTACACCTTC,CASRRDRGIGNYGYTF
TRBV27,once,NA,TRBJ1-5,TGTGCCAGCAGTTTCGAGGCCCCATATAGCAATCAGCCCCAGCATTTT,CASSFEAPYSNQPQHF
TRBV4-2,once,TRBD2,TRBJ2-7,TGTGCCAGCAGCCCAACACAAATCAATAGCGGGACCCTTTTTTACGAGCAGTACTTC,CASSPTQINSGTLFYEQYF
TRBV13,NA,NA,TRBJ2-7,TGTGCCAGCAGCTTAGGCCGGGACGAGCAGTACTTC,CASSLGRDEQYF
TRBV5-5,NA,TRBD1,TRBJ1-6,TGTGCCAGCAGCTTGGAGGACAGGGATGCTTCACCCCTCCACTTT,CASSLEDRDASPLHF
TRBV7-9,NA,NA,TRBJ1-4,TGTGCCAGCAGCGGCTCGGGGGAAAAACTGTTTTTT,CASSGSGEKLFF
TRBV25-1,NA,NA,TRBJ2-5,TGTGCCAGCAGCCCTACCGGGGGGCCTCAAGAGACCCAGTACTTC,CASSPTGGPQETQYF
TRBV27,few,NA,TRBJ1-6,TGTGCCAGCAGTTTTCAACAGCACTATAATTCACCCCTCCACTTT,CASSFQQHYNSPLHF
TRBV11-2,once,TRBD1,TRBJ1-5,TGTGCCAGCAGCTTAGATCTACAGGGGCTTGGGCCCCAGCATTTT,CASSLDLQGLGPQHF
TRBV6-1,NA,TRBD1,TRBJ1-2,TGTGCCAGCAGGAGAACCGGGACAGGGTTAGGCTACACCTTC,CASRRTGTGLGYTF